One and the same sample provided the 10 T cell receptor beta chains below, sequenced in a study of early stage breast cancer tumors. Sequencing used immunoSEQ multiplex PCR; TCRdb keeps in-frame clones, though not all of them. This table holds approximately 75,000 clones, 65% to 85% found once. Material: blood. These receptors were taken from a person in their 40s with breast cancer.

This chain uses TRBV2 with TRBJ2-7; the match to TRBD2 covers 10 bases. The CDR3 length is 13 residues. After removal of 10 bases from V and 4 bases from J, the junction contained 7 bases not matched to a gene. Germline lookup yields CDR1 SNHLY and CDR2 FYNNEI. The CDR3 DNA is TGTGCCACTAGACTAGCGGGTAATTACGAGCAGTACTTC. This translates into CATRLAGNYEQYF.

V is TRBV18 and J is TRBJ2-5; 9 bases match TRBD1. Germline trimming cut 1 base from V and 4 bases from J; bases unmatched to any gene: 4. Germline V lookup: CDR1 KGHSH, CDR2 LQKENI. CDR3 length equals 15 residues. The CDR3 region has the DNA TGTGCCAGCTCACCACGGACAGGGGAGGGAGAGACCCAGTACTTC. Its translation is CASSPRTGEGETQYF.

The chain is built from TRBV9 and TRBJ2-2; either TRBD1 or TRBD2 may supply D (5 bases each). The V and J ends lost 5 bases and 4 bases respectively, with 15 bases between them. The CDR3 is 15 residues long. The germline gives CDR1 SGDLS, CDR2 YYNGEE. CDR3 residues: CASSRRDPTTGELFF. The DNA of the CDR3 is TGTGCCAGCAGTCGCCGGGACCCCACCACCGGGGAGCTGTTTTTT.

The CDR3 region has the DNA TGTGCCACCCGTTTTGGCGTCACCTCCTACGAGCAGTACTTC. Its translation: CATRFGVTSYEQYF. The chain joins TRBV6-5 to TRBJ2-7; D remains unclear. The CDR3 sequence is 14 residues long. Per the germline V gene, CDR1 is MNHEY and CDR2 is SVGAGI. Between the trimmed V and J ends, which lost 10 bases and 0 bases, there was a span of 16 bases.

This chain uses TRBV7-9 with TRBJ2-2, with D possibly matching TRBD2 (6 bases). The germline V gene has CDR1 SEHNR and CDR2 FQNEAQ (reference sequence). This CDR3 has 18 residues. V shed 4 bases and J shed 0 bases, with 18 bases lying between them. CDR3 coding DNA: TGTGCCAGCAGCTCCACCCCCGGGGGAGCGACGAACACCGGGGAGCTGTTTTTT. Amino acid sequence: CASSSTPGGATNTGELFF.

V and J are TRBV4-2 and TRBJ2-6; no firm D call. The germline CDR1 and CDR2 sequences are LGHNA and YNFKEQ. V was clipped by 1 base and J by 0 bases, with 7 bases between them. There are 16 residues in the CDR3. The chain's CDR3 is CASSQGSVSGANVLTF. The CDR3, as DNA: TGTGCCAGCAGCCAAGGCAGTGTCTCTGGGGCCAACGTCCTGACTTTC.

The V and J genes are TRBV6-5 and TRBJ2-5; D possibly corresponds to TRBD2 (6 bases). CDR1 is MNHEY and CDR2 is SVGAGI in the germline V gene. Trimming took off 5 bases at V and 2 bases at J, with 9 bases between the two ends. This CDR3 comprises 13 residues. The CDR3 sequence: CASSTGLQETQYF. Here the CDR3 DNA reads TGTGCCAGCAGTACCGGACTACAAGAGACCCAGTACTTC.

V is TRBV28 and J is TRBJ1-4; D is undetermined. The CDR3 contains 16 residues. Trimming removed 2 bases from V and 5 bases from J, with 15 bases in between. From germline, CDR1 is MDHEN and CDR2 SYDVKM. CDR3 loop: CASSLPPELGNEKLFF. CDR3 coding DNA: TGTGCCAGCAGTTTACCCCCTGAGTTGGGGAATGAAAAACTGTTTTTT.

A few counts support this clone. The rearrangement links TRBV7-2 to TRBJ1-5; tentatively, D is TRBD1 (5 bases). This CDR3 is built from 13 residues. Germline V gene data show CDR1 as SGHTA and CDR2 as FQGNSA. The V end was cut by 5 bases, the J end by 5 bases, with 10 bases between. This CDR3 is CASSVDTDQPQHF. DNA for the CDR3: TGTGCCAGCAGCGTGGACACTGATCAGCCCCAGCATTTT.

The chain joins TRBV28 to TRBJ1-1, with TRBD1 identical over 8 bases. Germline V gene sequence: CDR1 MDHEN, CDR2 SYDVKM. The CDR3 contains 14 residues. Trimming cost V 8 bases and J 4 bases; bases outside gene matches: 9. Here the CDR3 reads CASATGGVGTEAFF. CDR3 bases: TGTGCCAGCGCAACAGGGGGAGTCGGCACTGAAGCTTTCTTT.